The 2 T cell receptor beta chains in this list originate from one sample, sequenced in a study of cytomegalovirus exposure and HLA in healthy donors. The PCR employed 60 Vbeta primers together with 13 Jbeta primers. The method was immunoSEQ multiplex PCR; TCRdb's version includes in-frame clones alone and lacks a portion of them. The sample shows 150,000 or so clones, 9.7% of them seen only once. Sample: PBMCs. The receptor set was obtained from a man aged 45-65 years in good health and CMV-seronegative.

The chain recombines TRBV15 with TRBJ2-7; 10 bases align to TRBD2. Germline-derived CDR1 and CDR2 are LNHNV and YYDKDF (reference sequence). The trim removed 0 bases at V and 5 bases at J, leaving 4 bases unmatched. The CDR3 has 15 residues. The CDR3 region has the DNA TGTGCCACCAGCAGAGACTCTAGCGGGGGACACGAGCAGTACTTC. It yields the protein CATSRDSSGGHEQYF. Variable domain in full (rest from reference TRBV15 and TRBJ2-7): DAMVIQNPRYQVTQFGKPVTLSCSQTLNHNVMYWYQQKSSQAPKLLFHYYDKDFNNEADTPDNFQSRRPNTSFCFLDIRSPGLGDTAMYLCATSRDSSGGHEQYFGPGTRLTVT.

The chain recombines TRBV5-1 with TRBJ1-4; D is undetermined. Trimming took off 3 bases at V and 3 bases at J, with 15 bases between the two ends. This CDR3 is built from 16 residues. Germline V gene data show CDR1 as SGHRS and CDR2 as YFSETQ. Here the CDR3 DNA reads TGCGCCAGCAGCTCGGACCCGGGGTCGGCTAATGAAAAACTGTTTTTT. Its translation: CASSSDPGSANEKLFF.